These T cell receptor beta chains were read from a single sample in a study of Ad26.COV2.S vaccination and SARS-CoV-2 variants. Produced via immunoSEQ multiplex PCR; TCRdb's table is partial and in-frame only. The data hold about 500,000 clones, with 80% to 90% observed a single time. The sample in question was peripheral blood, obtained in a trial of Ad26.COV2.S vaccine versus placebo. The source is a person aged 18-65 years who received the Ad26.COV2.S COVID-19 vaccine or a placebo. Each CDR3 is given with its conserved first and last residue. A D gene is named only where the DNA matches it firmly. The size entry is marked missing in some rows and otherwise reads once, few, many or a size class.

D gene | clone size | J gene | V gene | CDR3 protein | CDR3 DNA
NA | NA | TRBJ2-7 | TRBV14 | CASSQELAPTYEQYF | TGTGCCAGCAGCCAAGAGTTAGCGCCAACCTACGAGCAGTACTTC
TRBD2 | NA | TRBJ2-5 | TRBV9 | CASSVDGGRAGTQYF | TGTGCCAGCAGCGTAGACGGGGGGAGGGCAGGGACCCAGTACTTC
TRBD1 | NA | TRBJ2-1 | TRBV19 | CASSIRGQGPKGETEQFF | TGTGCCAGTAGTATCCGGGGACAGGGGCCAAAAGGGGAGACTGAGCAGTTCTTC
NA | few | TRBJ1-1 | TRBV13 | CASTPGNTEAFF | TGTGCCAGCACTCCAGGGAACACTGAAGCTTTCTTT
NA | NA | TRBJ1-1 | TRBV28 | CASSFPTNTEAFF | TGTGCCAGCAGTTTTCCGACGAACACTGAAGCTTTCTTT
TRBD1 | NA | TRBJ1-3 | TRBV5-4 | CASSQGQADWAGNTIYF | TGTGCCAGCAGCCAGGGACAGGCTGACTGGGCTGGAAACACCATATATTTT
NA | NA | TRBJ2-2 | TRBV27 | CATIFGATGELFF | TGTGCCACCATCTTTGGGGCCACCGGGGAGCTGTTTTTT
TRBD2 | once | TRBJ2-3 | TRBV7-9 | CASRTGTTTDTQYF | TGTGCCAGCAGAACCGGGACTACTACAGATACGCAGTATTTT
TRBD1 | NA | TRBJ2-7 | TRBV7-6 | CASSSNPAGGSDYEQYF | TGTGCCAGCAGCTCCAACCCCGCAGGGGGTTCAGACTACGAGCAGTACTTC
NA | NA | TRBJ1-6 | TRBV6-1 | CASSELGHFSDNSPLHF | TGTGCCAGCAGTGAACTTGGACATTTTAGCGACAATTCACCCCTCCACTTT
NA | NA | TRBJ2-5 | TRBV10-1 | CASSGSTGIKETQYF | TGCGCCAGCAGTGGATCAACAGGGATCAAGGAGACCCAGTACTTC
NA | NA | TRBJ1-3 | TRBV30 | CAWSVGYGNTIYF | TGTGCCTGGAGTGTAGGGTACGGAAACACCATATATTTT
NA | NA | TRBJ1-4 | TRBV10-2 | CASSVSVYEKLFF | TGCGCCAGCAGCGTATCGGTTTATGAAAAACTGTTTTTT
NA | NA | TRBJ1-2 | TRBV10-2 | CASSERRTNYGYTF | TGCGCCAGCAGCGAAAGACGGACCAACTATGGCTACACCTTC
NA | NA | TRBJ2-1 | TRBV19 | CASSTARVPSRGEQFF | TGTGCCAGTAGTACGGCCAGGGTCCCCTCAAGGGGTGAGCAGTTCTTC
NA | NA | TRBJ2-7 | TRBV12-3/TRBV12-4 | CASSFRGGYEQYF | TGTGCCAGCAGTTTTAGGGGGGGCTACGAGCAGTACTTC
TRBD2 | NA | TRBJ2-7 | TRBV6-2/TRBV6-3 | CASSYRTSGDQQYF | TGTGCCAGCAGTTACCGGACTAGTGGTGATCAGCAGTACTTC
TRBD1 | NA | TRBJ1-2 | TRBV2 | CASRHQTGSNYGYTF | TGTGCCAGCAGACACCAGACAGGGTCTAACTATGGCTACACCTTC
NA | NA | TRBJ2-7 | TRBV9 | CASSGPHSYEQYF | TGTGCCAGCAGCGGACCCCACTCCTACGAGCAGTACTTC
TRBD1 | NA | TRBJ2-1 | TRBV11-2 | CASSLARYRGPYNEQFF | TGTGCCAGCAGCTTAGCCCGTTATAGGGGGCCCTACAATGAGCAGTTCTTC
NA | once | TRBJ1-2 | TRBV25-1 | CASSESAMDGYTF | TGTGCCAGCAGTGAATCGGCGATGGATGGCTACACCTTC
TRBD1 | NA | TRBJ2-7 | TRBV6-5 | CASLQQGTYEQYF | TGTGCCAGCCTTCAACAGGGGACCTACGAGCAGTACTTC
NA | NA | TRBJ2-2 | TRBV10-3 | CAISESHTGELFF | TGTGCCATCAGTGAGTCACACACCGGGGAGCTGTTTTTT
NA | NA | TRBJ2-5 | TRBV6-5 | CASSFGSARRETQYF | TGTGCCAGCAGCTTTGGTTCGGCCCGACGGGAGACCCAGTACTTC
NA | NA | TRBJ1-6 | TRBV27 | CASSLRQSYNSPLHF | TGTGCCAGCAGTTTAAGACAGTCATATAATTCACCCCTCCACTTT
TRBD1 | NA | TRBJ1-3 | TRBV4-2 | CASSHGDSLSGNTIYF | TGTGCCAGCAGCCATGGGGACAGCCTCTCTGGAAACACCATATATTTT
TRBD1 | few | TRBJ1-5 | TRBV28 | CASSSPNRDRTRAQHF | TGTGCCAGCAGTTCCCCCAACCGGGACAGGACTAGGGCCCAGCATTTT
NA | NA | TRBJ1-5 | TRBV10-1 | CASSERGGQPQHF | TGCGCCAGCAGTGAGCGGGGGGGCCAGCCCCAGCATTTT
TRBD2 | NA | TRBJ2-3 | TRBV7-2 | CASSSRTSGGTDTQYF | TGTGCCAGCAGCTCGAGGACTAGCGGGGGCACAGATACGCAGTATTTT
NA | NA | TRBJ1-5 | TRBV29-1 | CSVGGRGDQPQHF | TGCAGCGTTGGCGGCAGGGGCGATCAGCCCCAGCATTTT
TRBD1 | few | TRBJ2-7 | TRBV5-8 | CASSLVGTEYEQYF | TGTGCCAGCAGCTTGGTAGGGACAGAGTACGAGCAGTACTTC
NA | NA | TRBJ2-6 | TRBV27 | CASSSEGWSIAGANVLTF | TGTGCCAGCAGTTCGGAGGGCTGGTCTATCGCTGGGGCCAACGTCCTGACTTTC
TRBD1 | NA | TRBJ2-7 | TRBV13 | CASSIGTGGYEQYF | TGTGCCAGCAGCATTGGGACAGGGGGTTACGAGCAGTACTTC
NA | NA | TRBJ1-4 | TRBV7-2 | CASSSGESTNEKLFF | TGTGCCAGCAGCTCAGGGGAGTCAACTAATGAAAAACTGTTTTTT
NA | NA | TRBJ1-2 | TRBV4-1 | CASSQDGGYDGYTF | TGCGCCAGCAGCCAAGATGGGGGTTATGATGGCTACACCTTC
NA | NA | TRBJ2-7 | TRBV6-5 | CASSPWVSSYEQYF | TGTGCCAGCAGCCCCTGGGTGAGTTCCTACGAGCAGTACTTC
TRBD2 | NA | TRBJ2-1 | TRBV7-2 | CASSARPPGLAGVEQFF | TGTGCCAGCAGCGCCAGACCCCCCGGACTAGCGGGAGTTGAGCAGTTCTTC
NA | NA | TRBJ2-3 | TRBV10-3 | CAIRAGQRSTDTQYF | TGTGCCATCAGGGCCGGGCAGCGGAGCACAGATACGCAGTATTTT
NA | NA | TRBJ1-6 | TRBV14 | CASSRPGTNNSPLHF | TGTGCCAGCAGTCGCCCCGGGACGAATAATTCACCCCTCCACTTT
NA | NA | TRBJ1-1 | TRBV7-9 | CASSQDRGFNTEAFF | TGTGCCAGCAGCCAGGATCGGGGTTTTAACACTGAAGCTTTCTTT
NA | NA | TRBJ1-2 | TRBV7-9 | CASSLGGYTF | TGTGCCAGCAGCTTAGGTGGCTACACCTTC
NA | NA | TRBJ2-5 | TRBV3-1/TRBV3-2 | CASSQDQGCCGSQETQYF | TGTGCCAGCAGCCAAGACCAGGGGTGTTGCGGGAGCCAAGAGACCCAGTACTTC
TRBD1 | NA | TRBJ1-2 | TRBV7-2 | CASSPPGQGPGYTF | TGTGCCAGCAGCCCCCCGGGACAGGGACCTGGCTACACCTTC
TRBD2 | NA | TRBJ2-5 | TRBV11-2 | CASSFSSGGRETQYF | TGTGCCAGCAGCTTCTCAAGCGGGGGCAGAGAGACCCAGTACTTC
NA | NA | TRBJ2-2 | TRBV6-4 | CASSEDRRSGELFF | TGTGCCAGCAGTGAAGACCGGCGGTCCGGGGAGCTGTTTTTT
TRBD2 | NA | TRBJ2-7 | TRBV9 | CASSLAGGSYEQYF | TGTGCCAGCAGCTTAGCGGGGGGCTCCTACGAGCAGTACTTC
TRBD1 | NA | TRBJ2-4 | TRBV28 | CASRVTGSDIQYF | TGTGCCAGCAGGGTGACAGGGTCAGACATTCAGTACTTC
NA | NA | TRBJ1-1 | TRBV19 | CASSSRTSRGTEAFF | TGTGCCAGTAGTAGCCGGACATCGCGGGGAACTGAAGCTTTCTTT
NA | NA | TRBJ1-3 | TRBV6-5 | CASNGDKKKYF | TGTGCCAGCAATGGGGACAAAAAAAAATATTTT